A single sample gave rise to the 2 T cell receptor beta chains below, sequenced in a study of cytomegalovirus exposure and HLA in healthy donors. Here immunoSEQ multiplex PCR was the method, and the copy in TCRdb shows in-frame clones only, minus some. The repertoire consists of about 64,000 clones, with 85% to 95% occurring once and the leading ten covering approximately 5%. Sequenced: PBMCs. These receptor sequences come from a woman in her late teens or twenties in good health and CMV-seropositive.

The chain links TRBV7-3 to TRBJ2-3; possible D gene TRBD1, 5 bases. V lost 8 bases to trimming and J lost 0 bases, with 9 bases between them. The CDR3 covers 13 residues. CDR1 is SGHTA, CDR2 FQGTGA, per germline. The CDR3 sequence: CASGRASTDTQYF. In DNA, the CDR3 is TGTGCCAGCGGCAGGGCCAGCACAGATACGCAGTATTTT.

V gene TRBV6-5 combines with J gene TRBJ1-5; D gene ambiguous. CDR1 is MNHEY, CDR2 SVGAGI, per germline. The CDR3 loop spans 12 amino acids. Deletions cut 6 bases from V and 2 bases from J, with 5 bases between. CDR3 residues: CASSGGNQPQHF. Written as DNA, the CDR3 is TGTGCCAGCAGCGGAGGCAATCAGCCCCAGCATTTT.